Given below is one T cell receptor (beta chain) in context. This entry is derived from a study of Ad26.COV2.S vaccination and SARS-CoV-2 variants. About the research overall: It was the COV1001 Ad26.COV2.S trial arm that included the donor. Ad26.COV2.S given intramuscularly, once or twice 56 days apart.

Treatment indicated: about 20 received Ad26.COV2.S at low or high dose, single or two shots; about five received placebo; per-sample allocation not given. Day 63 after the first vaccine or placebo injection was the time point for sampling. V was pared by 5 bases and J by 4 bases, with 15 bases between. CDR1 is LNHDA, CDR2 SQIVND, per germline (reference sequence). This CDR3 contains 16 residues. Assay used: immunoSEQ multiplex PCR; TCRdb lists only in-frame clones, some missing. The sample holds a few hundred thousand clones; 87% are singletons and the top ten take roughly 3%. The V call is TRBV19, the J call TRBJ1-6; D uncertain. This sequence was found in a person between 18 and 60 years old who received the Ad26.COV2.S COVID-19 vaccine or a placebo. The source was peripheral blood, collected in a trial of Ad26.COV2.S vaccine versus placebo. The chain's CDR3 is CASSLPRRGYNSPLHF. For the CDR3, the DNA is TGTGCCAGTAGTCTACCCCGGCGGGGTTATAATTCACCCCTCCACTTT. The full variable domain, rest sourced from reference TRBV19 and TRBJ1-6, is DGGITQSPKYLFRKEGQNVTLSCEQNLNHDAMYWYRQDPGQGLRLIYYSQIVNDFQKGDIAEGYSVSREKKESFPLTVTSAQKNPTAFYLCASSLPRRGYNSPLHFGNGTRLTVT.